This T cell receptor beta chain was profiled in a study of cytomegalovirus exposure and HLA in healthy donors. The overall study: A data release that came early held roughly 80 million unique TCRs from HLA-typed donors. Out of 398 genotyped donors, about 80% belonged to the Caucasian-associated ancestry cluster.

Concerning this clone itself: The antigen remains unidentified.

Germline V gene lookup returns CDR1 ENHRY and CDR2 SYGVKD. Trimming removed 0 bases at V and 2 bases at J, with 14 bases between. This CDR3 has 16 amino acids. Overall study results and limits: In a later analysis, across HLA loci, associated TCR counts were highest for DRB1, lowest for HLA-C.

Healthy bone marrow donors made up the donors. PCR used 60 Vbeta primers and 13 Jbeta primers. TCRdb's copy holds only in-frame clones and misses some; the assay was immunoSEQ multiplex PCR. The sample consists of about 190,000 clones, 65% to 80% of them appearing once. The TCR comes from a man aged 25 to 40 in good health and CMV-seropositive. The chain is built from TRBV10-3 and TRBJ2-7; tentatively, D is TRBD2 (5 bases). Sequencing was performed on PBMCs. This CDR3 is CAISESPGNIPYEQYF. CDR3 coding DNA: TGTGCCATCAGTGAGTCGCCGGGGAACATCCCCTACGAGCAGTACTTC.